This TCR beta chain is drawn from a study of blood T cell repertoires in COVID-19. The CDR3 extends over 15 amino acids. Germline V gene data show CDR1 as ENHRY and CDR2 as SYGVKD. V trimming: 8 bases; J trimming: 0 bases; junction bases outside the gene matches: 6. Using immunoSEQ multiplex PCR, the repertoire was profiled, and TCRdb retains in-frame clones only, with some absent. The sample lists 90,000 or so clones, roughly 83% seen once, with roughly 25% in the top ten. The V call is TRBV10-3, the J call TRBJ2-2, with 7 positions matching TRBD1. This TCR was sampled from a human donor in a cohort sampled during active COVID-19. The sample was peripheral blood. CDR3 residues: CAIPRDSANTGELFF. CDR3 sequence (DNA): TGTGCCATCCCCAGGGACAGCGCGAACACCGGGGAGCTGTTTTTT.